Listed here are 9 T cell receptor beta chains from one sample, sequenced in a study of blood T cell repertoires in COVID-19. Only in-frame clones appear in the TCRdb table, and some are missing; sequencing was by immunoSEQ multiplex PCR. The sample includes 150,000 to 200,000 clones, 60% to 80% of them seen just once. The specimen sequenced was peripheral blood. The receptors were sampled from a man in his 60s with active or convalescent COVID-19.

The rearrangement links TRBV4-1 to TRBJ1-4; TRBD1 agrees at 7 bases. CDR3 size: 17 residues. Germline V gene lookup returns CDR1 MGHRA and CDR2 YSYEKL. V shed 4 bases, J shed 0 bases, and the junction held 8 bases outside the gene matches. Here the CDR3 reads CASSPGTDFPTNEKLFF. The CDR3 region has the DNA TGCGCCAGCAGCCCCGGGACAGATTTTCCAACTAATGAAAAACTGTTTTTT.

In DNA, the CDR3 is TGCAGTGCTATACAAGAGACCCAGTACTTC. This codes for CSAIQETQYF. The chain uses TRBV20-1 and TRBJ2-5; D remains unclear. The ends were cut back, 4 bases at V and 2 bases at J, with 2 bases in the middle. The CDR3 is 10 amino acids. Germline assignment: CDR1 DFQATT and CDR2 SNEGSKA (reference sequence).

This chain joins TRBV28 and TRBJ2-3, with D tentatively TRBD1 (6 bases). The CDR3 runs to 16 residues. CDR1 is MDHEN, CDR2 SYDVKM, per germline. V lost 6 bases and J 0 bases, leaving 16 bases between the germline ends. The CDR3, as DNA: TGTGCCAGCAGCGCCAGGACAGCCTCTAGCACAGATACGCAGTATTTT. This codes for CASSARTASSTDTQYF.

V is TRBV7-3 and J is TRBJ2-1; 8 nucleotides align to TRBD1. Germline-derived CDR1 and CDR2 are SGHTA and FQGTGA. CDR3 length equals 13 residues. J was trimmed by 7 bases and V by 5 bases; bases with no gene match: 4. CDR3 protein: CASSPTGGNEQFF. The CDR3 DNA follows: TGTGCCAGCAGCCCCACAGGGGGGAATGAGCAGTTCTTC.

V is TRBV3-1 (or the pseudogene TRBV3-2) and J is TRBJ1-2, with 9 nucleotides matching TRBD1. Germline V gene lookup returns CDR1 LGHDT and CDR2 YNNKEL (reference sequence). The CDR3 consists of 15 residues. With 4 bases clipped from V and 3 bases from J, the junction kept 6 bases outside the gene matches. The CDR3 region has the DNA TGTGCCAGCAGCCCCCAGGACAGGGGCCACTATGGCTACACCTTC. It codes for CASSPQDRGHYGYTF.

V and J are TRBV29-1 and TRBJ2-1; perhaps TRBD2 as D (6 bases). The V end was cut by 8 bases, the J end by 9 bases, with 14 bases between. Germline-derived CDR1 and CDR2 are SQVTM and ANQGSEA. The CDR3 length is 11 residues. The DNA of the CDR3 is TGCAGCATCACCCCCGGGGGTGAGCAGTTCTTC. This translates into CSITPGGEQFF.

The rearrangement links TRBV14 to TRBJ2-3, with no clear D. Trimming pared 6 bases from V and 4 bases from J, leaving 5 bases between. This CDR3 contains 11 residues. The germline V gene has CDR1 SGHDN and CDR2 FVKESK. The CDR3 sequence: CASSVSDTQYF. The CDR3, as DNA: TGTGCCAGCAGTGTCTCAGATACGCAGTATTTT.

The CDR3 nucleotides read TGTGCCAGCAGCCATCTCAGGGTAGGAGACACTGAAGCTTTCTTT. Translating it yields CASSHLRVGDTEAFF. The chain recombines TRBV14 with TRBJ1-1, with a tentative D call TRBD1 (5 bases). Germline V gene sequence: CDR1 SGHDN, CDR2 FVKESK. The CDR3 has 15 residues. Trimming stripped 3 bases from V and 3 bases from J, with 14 bases between.

The chain has TRBV13 and TRBJ1-6; 7 bases fit TRBD1. The junction had 8 bases not matched to a gene; V was cut back by 5 bases and J by 10 bases. Per the germline V gene, CDR1 is PRHDT and CDR2 is FYEKMQ (reference sequence). The CDR3 covers 14 residues. CDR3 sequence (DNA): TGTGCCAGCAGCATAACAGGGGCGATGTCACCCCTCCACTTT. This encodes CASSITGAMSPLHF.